These 2 T cell receptor beta chains came from one sample sequenced in a study of blood T cell repertoires in COVID-19. The data were produced by immunoSEQ multiplex PCR, yet TCRdb's version contains in-frame clones alone and is incomplete. The sample has approximately 120,000 clones, roughly 84% seen once. Input material: peripheral blood. The receptors derive from a woman of 80 years or more with acute or convalescent COVID-19.

This chain uses TRBV7-2 with TRBJ1-4; possible D gene TRBD1, 5 bases. Trimming cost V 2 bases and J 0 bases, with 7 bases left between them. The CDR3 has 15 amino acids. Germline V gene data show CDR1 as SGHTA and CDR2 as FQGNSA. The CDR3 spells CASSLSTATNEKLFF. CDR3 sequence (DNA): TGTGCCAGCAGCTTATCGACAGCAACTAATGAAAAACTGTTTTTT.

The chain employs TRBV7-2 and TRBJ2-4; 11 positions match TRBD1. The CDR3 sequence is 16 residues long. The V segment lost 2 bases and the J segment 7 bases; nucleotides outside the gene matches: 7. From germline, CDR1 is SGHTA and CDR2 FQGNSA. CDR3 residues: CASSLSGQGARNIQYF. The CDR3 DNA sequence: TGTGCCAGCAGCTTATCCGGACAGGGGGCTAGGAACATTCAGTACTTC.